Included here is one T cell receptor (beta chain) sequence, with context. Original analysis: Amplification of reference gene primers was used by the study to estimate nucleated cell counts. The assay was immunoSEQ multiplex PCR, and TCRdb's table has in-frame clones only and misses some. V, J and clone size reflect that table, while D and trimming were determined from the DNA. Of roughly 200,000 clones in the sample, about 90% were seen once. Trimming pared 0 bases from V and 0 bases from J, leaving 16 bases between. Germline V gives CDR1 SGHDT, CDR2 YYEEEE. This CDR3 spans 19 amino acids. The data stem from a study of blood T cell repertoires in COVID-19. Study summary: Acute and convalescent COVID-19 specimens originated in the United States, Italy and Spain. PBMCs, B-cell-depleted T cells, or T cells provided the cDNA or gDNA that made up the material.

This chain uses TRBV5-6 with TRBJ2-6; tentative D call: TRBD2 (6 bases). The sequence derives from a man between 45 and 60 years old with acute or convalescent COVID-19. Material: peripheral blood. Here the CDR3 reads CASSLGREALSSGANVLTF. The DNA of the CDR3 is TGTGCCAGCAGCTTGGGCAGGGAGGCCCTTAGCTCTGGGGCCAACGTCCTGACTTTC.